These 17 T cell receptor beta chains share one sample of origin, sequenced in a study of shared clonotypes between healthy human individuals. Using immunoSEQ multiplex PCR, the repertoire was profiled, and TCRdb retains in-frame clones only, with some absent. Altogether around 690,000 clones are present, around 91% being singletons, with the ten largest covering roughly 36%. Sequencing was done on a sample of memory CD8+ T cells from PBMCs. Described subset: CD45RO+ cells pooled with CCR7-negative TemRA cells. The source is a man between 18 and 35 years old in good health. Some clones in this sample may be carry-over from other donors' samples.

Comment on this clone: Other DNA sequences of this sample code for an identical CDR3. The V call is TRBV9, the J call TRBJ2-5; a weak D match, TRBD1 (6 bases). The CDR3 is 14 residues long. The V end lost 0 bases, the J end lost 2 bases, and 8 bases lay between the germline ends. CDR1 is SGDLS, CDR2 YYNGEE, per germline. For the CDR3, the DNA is TGTGCCAGCAGCGTAGAAAGGGGGCAAGAGACCCAGTACTTC. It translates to CASSVERGQETQYF.

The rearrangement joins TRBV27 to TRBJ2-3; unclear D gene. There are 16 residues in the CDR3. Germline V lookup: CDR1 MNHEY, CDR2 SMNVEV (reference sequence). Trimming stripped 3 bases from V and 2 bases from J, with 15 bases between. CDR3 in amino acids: CASSFRRPRNTDTQYF. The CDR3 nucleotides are TGTGCCAGCAGTTTTAGGAGACCAAGAAACACAGATACGCAGTATTTT.

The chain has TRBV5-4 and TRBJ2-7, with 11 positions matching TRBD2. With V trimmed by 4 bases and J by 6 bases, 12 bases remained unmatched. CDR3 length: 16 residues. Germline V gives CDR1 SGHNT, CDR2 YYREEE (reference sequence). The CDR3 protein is CASSVSASGRRIEQYF. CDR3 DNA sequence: TGTGCCAGCAGCGTCTCTGCTAGCGGGAGGCGAATCGAGCAGTACTTC. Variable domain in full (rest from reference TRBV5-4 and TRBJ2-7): ETGVTQSPTHLIKTRGQQVTLRCSSQSGHNTVSWYQQALGQGPQFIFQYYREEENGRGNFPPRFSGLQFPNYSSELNVNALELDDSALYLCASSVSASGRRIEQYFGPGTRLTVT.

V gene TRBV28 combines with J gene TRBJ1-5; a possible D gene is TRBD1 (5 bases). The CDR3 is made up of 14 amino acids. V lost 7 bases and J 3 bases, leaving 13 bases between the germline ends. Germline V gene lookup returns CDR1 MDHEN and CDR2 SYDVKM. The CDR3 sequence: CASTPRQINQPQHF. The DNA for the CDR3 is TGTGCCAGCACCCCTCGACAGATCAATCAGCCCCAGCATTTT.

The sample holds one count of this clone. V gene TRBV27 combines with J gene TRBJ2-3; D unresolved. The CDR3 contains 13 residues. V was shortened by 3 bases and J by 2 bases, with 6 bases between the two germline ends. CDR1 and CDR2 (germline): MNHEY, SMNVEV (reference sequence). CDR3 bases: TGTGCCAGCAGTTTCTCATACACAGATACGCAGTATTTT. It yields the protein CASSFSYTDTQYF.

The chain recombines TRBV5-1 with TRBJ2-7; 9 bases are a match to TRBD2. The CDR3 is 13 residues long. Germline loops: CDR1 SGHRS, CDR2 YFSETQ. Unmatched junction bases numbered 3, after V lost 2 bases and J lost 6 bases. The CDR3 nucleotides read TGCGCCAGCAGCTTTGGCGGGAGGGGCGAGCAGTACTTC. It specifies CASSFGGRGEQYF.

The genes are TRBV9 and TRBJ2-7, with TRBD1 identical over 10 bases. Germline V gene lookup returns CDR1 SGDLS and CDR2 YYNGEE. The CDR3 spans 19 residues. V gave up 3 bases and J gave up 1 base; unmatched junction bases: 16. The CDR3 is CASSATPGQGNGWSYEQYF. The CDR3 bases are TGTGCCAGCAGCGCGACACCGGGACAGGGGAACGGGTGGTCCTACGAGCAGTACTTC.

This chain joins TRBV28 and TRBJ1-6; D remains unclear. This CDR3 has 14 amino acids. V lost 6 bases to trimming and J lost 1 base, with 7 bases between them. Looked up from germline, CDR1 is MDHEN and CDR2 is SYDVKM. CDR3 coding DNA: TGTGCCAGCAGCGGAGGGTCCTATAATTCACCCCTCCACTTT. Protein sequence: CASSGGSYNSPLHF.

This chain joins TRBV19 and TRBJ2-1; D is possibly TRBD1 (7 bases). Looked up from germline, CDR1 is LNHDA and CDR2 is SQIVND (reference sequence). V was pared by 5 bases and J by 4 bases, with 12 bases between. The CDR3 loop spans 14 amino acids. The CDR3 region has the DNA TGTGCCAGTAGTCGCAGGGGGGAGTACAATGAGCAGTTCTTC. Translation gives CASSRRGEYNEQFF.

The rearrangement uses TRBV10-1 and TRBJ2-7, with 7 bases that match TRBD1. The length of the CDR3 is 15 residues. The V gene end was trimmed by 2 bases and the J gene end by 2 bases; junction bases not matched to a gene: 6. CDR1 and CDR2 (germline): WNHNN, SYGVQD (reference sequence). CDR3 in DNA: TGCGCCAGCAGTGAGAGGACAGGACCAGCCTACGAGCAGTACTTC. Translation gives CASSERTGPAYEQYF.

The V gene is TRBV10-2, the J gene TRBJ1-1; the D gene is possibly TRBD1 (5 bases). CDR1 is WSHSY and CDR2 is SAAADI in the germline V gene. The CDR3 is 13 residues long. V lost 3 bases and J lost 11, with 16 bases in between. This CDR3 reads CASSETGVSVAFF. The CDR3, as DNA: TGCGCCAGCAGTGAAACAGGAGTTAGTGTGGCTTTCTTT.

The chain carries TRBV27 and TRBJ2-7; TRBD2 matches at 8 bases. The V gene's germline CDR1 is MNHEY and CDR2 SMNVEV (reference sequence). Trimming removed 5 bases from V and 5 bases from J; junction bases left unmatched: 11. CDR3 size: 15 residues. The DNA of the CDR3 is TGTGCCAGCAGTCCCCTTGAAGCGGGAGCTGACGAGCAGTACTTC. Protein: CASSPLEAGADEQYF.

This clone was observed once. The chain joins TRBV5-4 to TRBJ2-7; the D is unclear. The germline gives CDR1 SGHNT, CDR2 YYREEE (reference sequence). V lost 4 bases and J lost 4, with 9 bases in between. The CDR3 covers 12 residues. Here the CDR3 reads CASSHNEYEQYF. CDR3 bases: TGTGCCAGCAGCCACAACGAGTACGAGCAGTACTTC.

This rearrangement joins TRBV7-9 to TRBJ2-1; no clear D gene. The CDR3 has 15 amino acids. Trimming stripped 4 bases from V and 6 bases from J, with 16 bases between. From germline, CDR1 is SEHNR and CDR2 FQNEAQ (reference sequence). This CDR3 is CASSSTWAHANEQFF. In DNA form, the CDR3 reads TGTGCCAGCAGCTCCACTTGGGCCCATGCCAATGAGCAGTTCTTC.

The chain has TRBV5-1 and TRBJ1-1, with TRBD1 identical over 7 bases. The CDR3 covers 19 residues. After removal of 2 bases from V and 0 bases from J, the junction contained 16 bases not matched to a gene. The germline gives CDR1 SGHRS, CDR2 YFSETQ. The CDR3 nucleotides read TGCGCCAGCAGCTTAAATCTCTCTGGAGGGACAGCCCTGAACACTGAAGCTTTCTTT. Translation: CASSLNLSGGTALNTEAFF.

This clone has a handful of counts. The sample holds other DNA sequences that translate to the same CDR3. The CDR3 DNA is TGTGCCAGCAGTTACGGGGGGAACACTGAAGCTTTCTTT. Translating gives CASSYGGNTEAFF. This sequence joins TRBV6-5 and TRBJ1-1; tentative D call: TRBD1 (5 bases). V lost 2 bases and J lost 1, with 5 bases in between. CDR3 size: 13 residues. From germline, CDR1 is MNHEY and CDR2 SVGAGI.

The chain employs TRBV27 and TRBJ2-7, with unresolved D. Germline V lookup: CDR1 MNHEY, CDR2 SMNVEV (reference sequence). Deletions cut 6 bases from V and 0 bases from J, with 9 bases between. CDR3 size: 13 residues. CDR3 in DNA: TGTGCCAGCAGCTCTCCGGACTCCTACGAGCAGTACTTC. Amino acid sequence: CASSSPDSYEQYF.